One and the same sample provided the 26 T cell receptor beta chains below, sequenced in a study of beta chain features in type 1 diabetes. Expressed TCRB transcripts were sequenced, since all the RNA that had been isolated was reverse transcribed. Assay used: immunoSEQ multiplex PCR; TCRdb lists only in-frame clones, some missing. This repertoire shows under 450,000 clones, over 12% found once; its top ten account for roughly 0.019%. Sequences were obtained from naive CD4+ T cells from blood. The receptors derive from a woman aged 18-29 years in good health.

CDR3 amino acids: CASADSGPSYEQYF. The CDR3 DNA follows: TGTGCCAGTGCCGATAGCGGGCCCTCCTACGAGCAGTACTTC. J is TRBJ2-7 and V is TRBV2, with 7 bases that match TRBD2. With 9 bases clipped from V and 0 bases from J, the junction kept 8 bases outside the gene matches. The CDR3 contains 14 residues. Germline loops: CDR1 SNHLY, CDR2 FYNNEI.

In this sample, this clone turned up a few times. The chain is built from TRBV27 and TRBJ1-2; 8 bases are shared with TRBD1. Germline values: CDR1 MNHEY, CDR2 SMNVEV (reference sequence). The CDR3 extends over 13 amino acids. V dropped 5 bases and J dropped 6; count of bases not matched to a gene: 5. CDR3 region: CASSPRQGNGYTF. CDR3 nucleotide sequence: TGTGCCAGCAGTCCTCGACAGGGGAATGGCTACACCTTC.

This clone was counted a few times. This chain links TRBV27 with TRBJ2-7; TRBD2 might be the D (5 bases). The germline V gene encodes CDR1 MNHEY and CDR2 SMNVEV (reference sequence). The V end was cut by 1 base, the J end by 2 bases, with 12 bases between. The CDR3 covers 15 residues. In nucleotides, the CDR3 is TGTGCCAGCAGTTTATACTTGCGGGCCACCTACGAGCAGTACTTC. Protein product: CASSLYLRATYEQYF.

The chain is built from TRBV11-3 and TRBJ2-7, with TRBD1 identical over 9 bases. Per the germline V gene, CDR1 is SGHNT and CDR2 is YENEEA. CDR3 length: 13 residues. V trimming: 7 bases; J trimming: 5 bases; junction bases outside the gene matches: 6. DNA for the CDR3: TGTGCCAGCACCTGGGACAGGGATAACGAGCAGTACTTC. Residues: CASTWDRDNEQYF. The whole variable domain, remainder taken from reference TRBV11-3 and TRBJ2-7, is EAGVVQSPRYKIIEKKQPVAFWCNPISGHNTLYWYLQNLGQGPELLIRYENEEAVDDSQLPKDRFSAERLKGVDSTLKIQPAELGDSAVYLCASTWDRDNEQYFGPGTRLTVT.

V usage is TRBV19 and J usage is TRBJ1-5, with D maybe TRBD1 (6 bases). This CDR3 is built from 16 residues. The V and J ends lost 7 bases and 2 bases respectively, with 18 bases between them. CDR1 LNHDA and CDR2 SQIVND come from the germline V gene (reference sequence). The CDR3 coding sequence is TGTGCCAGTATGAGGATACCAGGGGTGGGCAATCAGCCCCAGCATTTT. Translated, it gives CASMRIPGVGNQPQHF.

The chain couples TRBV7-9 to TRBJ2-2; D not resolved. Germline loops: CDR1 SEHNR, CDR2 FQNEAQ (reference sequence). The CDR3 length is 15 residues. Trimming removed 7 bases from V and 2 bases from J, with 14 bases in between. Here the CDR3 DNA reads TGTGCCAGCATTTCAGTGGGCACCAACACCGGGGAGCTGTTTTTT. The encoded protein is CASISVGTNTGELFF.

This clone was detected a few times. This rearrangement joins TRBV15 to TRBJ1-1; 8 bases are shared with TRBD1. V trimming: 0 bases; J trimming: 8 bases; junction bases outside the gene matches: 8. Germline CDR1 LNHNV, CDR2 YYDKDF (reference sequence). The CDR3 has 15 amino acids. In DNA, the CDR3 is TGTGCCACCAGCAGAGATCCGGACAGGGCTTCAGAAGCTTTCTTT. Protein: CATSRDPDRASEAFF.

This clone occurred a few times. This chain joins TRBV7-6 and TRBJ1-3; D is uncertain. The germline V gene has CDR1 SGHVS and CDR2 FNYEAQ. V lost 0 bases and J lost 1, with 10 bases in between. The CDR3 covers 16 residues. CDR3 nucleotide sequence: TGTGCCAGCAGCTTAGCCGACATGTTTTCTGGAAACACCATATATTTT. This gives the protein CASSLADMFSGNTIYF. The complete variable domain, with remaining parts taken from reference TRBV7-6 and TRBJ1-3, reads GAGVSQSPRYKVTKRGQDVALRCDPISGHVSLYWYRQALGQGPEFLTYFNYEAQQDKSGLPNDRFSAERPEGSISTLTIQRTEQRDSAMYRCASSLADMFSGNTIYFGEGSWLTVV.

The CDR3 region has the DNA TGCGCCAGCAGCCTGAGACTTCAGGAACAGGGGAGCAATCAGCCCCAGCATTTT. It encodes CASSLRLQEQGSNQPQHF. This chain connects TRBV4-1 to TRBJ1-5; 7 bases map to TRBD1. The CDR3 is 18 residues long. Looked up from germline, CDR1 is MGHRA and CDR2 is YSYEKL. Losses at the gene ends were 4 bases for V and 1 base for J; bases not matched to a gene: 13.

This chain connects TRBV28 to TRBJ2-7; 9 bases are shared with TRBD2. V lost 5 bases to trimming and J lost 3 bases; unmatched junction nucleotides: 5. This CDR3 is 14 amino acids long. Looked up from germline, CDR1 is MDHEN and CDR2 is SYDVKM. CDR3 nucleotide sequence: TGTGCCAGCAGTCCAGCGGGAGGAAACTACGAGCAGTACTTC. Amino acids: CASSPAGGNYEQYF. Looking up the rest from reference TRBV28 and TRBJ2-7 gives the full variable domain: DVKVTQSSRYLVKRTGEKVFLECVQDMDHENMFWYRQDPGLGLRLIYFSYDVKMKEKGDIPEGYSVSREKKERFSLILESASTNQTSMYLCASSPAGGNYEQYFGPGTRLTVT.

The rearrangement uses TRBV18 and TRBJ1-4; a possible D gene is TRBD1 (6 bases). Between the trimmed V and J ends, which lost 3 bases and 8 bases, there was a span of 10 bases. The CDR3 has 13 residues. Germline assignment: CDR1 KGHSH and CDR2 LQKENI. The CDR3 sequence is CASSPRTDEKLFF. The CDR3 DNA reads as TGTGCCAGCTCACCCAGGACAGACGAAAAACTGTTTTTT.

Of note for this clone: Other DNA sequences in the sample encode the same CDR3. The J gene is TRBJ1-5, the V gene TRBV30; D ambiguous. The V gene lost 0 bases and the J gene lost 7 bases, with 10 bases spanning the gap. The CDR3 spans 13 residues. CDR1 is GTSNPN and CDR2 is SVGIG in the germline V gene (reference sequence). The DNA for the CDR3 is TGTGCCTGGAGTGTACGAGGCGAGCAGCCCCAGCATTTT. Amino acids: CAWSVRGEQPQHF.

The gene calls are TRBV5-6 and TRBJ2-3, with D tentatively TRBD1 (6 bases). CDR3 size: 14 residues. Trimming took off 0 bases at V and 10 bases at J, with 15 bases between the two ends. Germline V gene data show CDR1 as SGHDT and CDR2 as YYEEEE. The CDR3 protein is CASSLDRVGLAQYF. CDR3 sequence (DNA): TGTGCCAGCAGCTTGGACAGGGTCGGTCTGGCGCAGTATTTT.

This clone showed up just a few times. The chain recombines TRBV5-1 with TRBJ2-2; 9 nucleotides agree with TRBD1. The CDR3 length is 15 residues. Losses at the gene ends were 4 bases for V and 6 bases for J; bases not matched to a gene: 7. Per germline, CDR1 SGHRS and CDR2 YFSETQ. CDR3 residues: CASSTRTGVPGELFF. DNA for the CDR3: TGCGCCAGCAGCACTCGGACAGGGGTTCCCGGGGAGCTGTTTTTT. Full variable domain (outside the CDR3, taken from reference TRBV5-1 and TRBJ2-2): KAGVTQTPRYLIKTRGQQVTLSCSPISGHRSVSWYQQTPGQGLQFLFEYFSETQRNKGNFPGRFSGRQFSNSRSEMNVSTLELGDSALYLCASSTRTGVPGELFFGEGSRLTVL.

The rearrangement joins TRBV9 to TRBJ2-3, with 8 nucleotides matching TRBD1. The CDR3 is 15 amino acids. Germline lookup yields CDR1 SGDLS and CDR2 YYNGEE. The ends lost 4 bases at V and 0 bases at J; junction bases unmatched: 4. Here the CDR3 DNA reads TGTGCCAGCAGCCCGACAGGGGATAGCACAGATACGCAGTATTTT. Residues: CASSPTGDSTDTQYF.

This clone was recorded a few times. DNA for the CDR3: TGTGCCAGCAGTGGCGGTTTTTACAATGAGCAGTTCTTC. Its protein is CASSGGFYNEQFF. The chain combines TRBV2 with TRBJ2-1; D remains unclear. The CDR3 is made up of 13 amino acids. Looked up from germline, CDR1 is SNHLY and CDR2 is FYNNEI. The V end lost 4 bases, the J end lost 4 bases, and 8 bases lay between the germline ends.

In this sample, this clone turned up a few times. The V call is TRBV30, the J call TRBJ2-1; 10 bases fit TRBD2. This CDR3 comprises 15 residues. V was pared by 4 bases and J by 8 bases, with 11 bases of the junction left unmatched. Per germline, CDR1 GTSNPN and CDR2 SVGIG (reference sequence). The CDR3 sequence is CAWNRVAGGRDEQFF. DNA for the CDR3: TGTGCCTGGAATAGGGTAGCGGGAGGAAGGGATGAGCAGTTCTTC.

This clone showed up just once. The chain carries TRBV15 and TRBJ1-2, with TRBD1 identical over 11 bases. V lost 3 bases and J lost 5; bases outside the gene matches: 8. The CDR3 is 16 amino acids. Germline CDR1 is LNHNV and CDR2 is YYDKDF (reference sequence). CDR3 residues: CATSSATRDRGYGYTF. CDR3 DNA: TGTGCCACCAGCAGTGCAACTCGGGACAGGGGGTATGGCTACACCTTC.

This chain links TRBV29-1 with TRBJ2-4, with D hard to call. In germline, CDR1 is SQVTM, CDR2 ANQGSEA. The CDR3 runs 12 residues. The ends were cut back, 6 bases at V and 0 bases at J, with 6 bases in the middle. The CDR3: CSVEIAKNIQYF. In nucleotides, the CDR3 is TGCAGCGTAGAGATAGCCAAAAACATTCAGTACTTC.

The V call is TRBV30, the J call TRBJ2-3; 13 bases line up with TRBD2. V lost 4 bases, J lost 8 bases, and 3 bases stayed unmatched. CDR3 length equals 13 residues. Germline CDR1 is GTSNPN and CDR2 is SVGIG (reference sequence). The CDR3 protein is CAWMGLAGTTQYF. CDR3 DNA: TGTGCCTGGATGGGACTAGCGGGAACTACGCAGTATTTT.

This clone was detected only a few times. The genes are TRBV5-1 and TRBJ2-7; D is possibly TRBD1 or TRBD2 (5 bases each). The germline V and J ends were trimmed by 7 bases and 2 bases, with 13 bases remaining between them. The CDR3 extends over 13 amino acids. The germline gives CDR1 SGHRS, CDR2 YFSETQ. CDR3 nucleotide sequence: TGCGCCAGCTGCCTGGGGGAGACCTACGAGCAGTACTTC. This sequence encodes CASCLGETYEQYF.

This chain connects TRBV27 to TRBJ1-2; the match to TRBD1 covers 10 bases. Germline V lookup: CDR1 MNHEY, CDR2 SMNVEV (reference sequence). J was trimmed by 2 bases and V by 3 bases; bases with no gene match: 0. This CDR3 contains 14 residues. CDR3 amino acids: CASSLTGGNYGYTF. CDR3 DNA sequence: TGTGCCAGCAGTTTGACAGGGGGCAACTATGGCTACACCTTC.

The rearrangement uses TRBV4-1 and TRBJ2-5; 11 nucleotides align to TRBD2. Germline CDR1 reads MGHRA; CDR2 reads YSYEKL. Germline trimming cut 1 base from V and 6 bases from J; bases unmatched to any gene: 13. The CDR3 runs 18 residues. This CDR3 reads CASSQVGLAGGAFQTQYF. CDR3 sequence (DNA): TGCGCCAGCAGCCAAGTTGGGCTAGCGGGAGGTGCTTTCCAGACCCAGTACTTC.

This clone has only a few counts. CDR3 DNA: TGTGCCAGCAGCTCAGGGGTCTATGGCTACACCTTC. The encoded protein is CASSSGVYGYTF. The chain links TRBV7-2 to TRBJ1-2; TRBD1 is a possible D gene (6 bases). The V end lost 4 bases, the J end lost 4 bases, and 7 bases lay between the germline ends. The CDR3 length is 12 residues. Per the germline V gene, CDR1 is SGHTA and CDR2 is FQGNSA.

This clone has just a few counts. CDR3 nucleotides: TGTGCCAGCAGCCAAGATCTGAAGTTGCGCGCCGTGGAACTGTTTTTT. Translated: CASSQDLKLRAVELFF. The chain recombines TRBV4-2 with TRBJ1-4; no reliable D call. Trimming stripped 0 bases from V and 12 bases from J, with 20 bases between. Germline-derived CDR1 and CDR2 are LGHNA and YNFKEQ. This CDR3 is 16 amino acids long.

V usage is TRBV6-1 and J usage is TRBJ2-3, with 11 bases lining up with TRBD2. The CDR3 has 17 amino acids. J was trimmed by 0 bases and V by 8 bases; bases with no gene match: 10. Germline V gene data show CDR1 as MNHNS and CDR2 as SASEGT. CDR3 residues: CASRGLAGGLSTDTQYF. DNA of the CDR3: TGTGCCAGCCGTGGGCTAGCGGGGGGCCTAAGCACAGATACGCAGTATTTT.